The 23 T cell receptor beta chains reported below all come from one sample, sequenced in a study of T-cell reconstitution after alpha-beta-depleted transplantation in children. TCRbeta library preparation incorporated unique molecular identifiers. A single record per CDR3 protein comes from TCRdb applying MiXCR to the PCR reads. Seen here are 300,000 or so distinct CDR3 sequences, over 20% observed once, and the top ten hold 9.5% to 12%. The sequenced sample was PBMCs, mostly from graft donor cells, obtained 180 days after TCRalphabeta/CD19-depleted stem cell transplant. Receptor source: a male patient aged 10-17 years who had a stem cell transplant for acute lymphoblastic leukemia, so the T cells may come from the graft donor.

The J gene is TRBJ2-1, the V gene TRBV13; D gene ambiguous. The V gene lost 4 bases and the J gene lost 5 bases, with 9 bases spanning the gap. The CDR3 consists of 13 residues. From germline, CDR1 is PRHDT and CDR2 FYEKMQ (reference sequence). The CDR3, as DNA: TGTGCCAGCAGCTCCCTAAAAAACAATGAGCAGTTCTTC. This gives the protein CASSSLKNNEQFF.

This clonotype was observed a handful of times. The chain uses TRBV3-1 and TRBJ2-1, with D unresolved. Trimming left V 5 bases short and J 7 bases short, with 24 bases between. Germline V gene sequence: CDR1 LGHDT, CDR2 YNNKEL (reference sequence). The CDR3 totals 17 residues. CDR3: CASSKRVSSSSKNEQFF. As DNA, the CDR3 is TGTGCCAGCAGCAAAAGGGTAAGCTCGAGTAGCAAAAATGAGCAGTTCTTC.

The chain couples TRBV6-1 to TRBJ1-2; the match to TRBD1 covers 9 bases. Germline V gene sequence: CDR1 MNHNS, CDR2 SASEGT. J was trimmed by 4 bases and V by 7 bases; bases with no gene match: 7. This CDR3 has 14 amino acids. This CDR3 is CASKGTGTRYGYTF. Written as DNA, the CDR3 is TGTGCCAGCAAAGGGACAGGGACTCGCTATGGCTACACCTTC.

The CDR3: CASSLRGLSTDTQYF. The DNA for the CDR3 is TGTGCCAGCAGCCTCAGGGGCTTGAGCACAGATACGCAGTATTTT. The chain has TRBV5-5 and TRBJ2-3; D is perhaps TRBD1 (6 bases). CDR1 and CDR2 from the germline V gene are SGHKS and YYEKEE (reference sequence). V was clipped by 4 bases and J by 0 bases, with 12 bases between them. The CDR3 has 15 amino acids.

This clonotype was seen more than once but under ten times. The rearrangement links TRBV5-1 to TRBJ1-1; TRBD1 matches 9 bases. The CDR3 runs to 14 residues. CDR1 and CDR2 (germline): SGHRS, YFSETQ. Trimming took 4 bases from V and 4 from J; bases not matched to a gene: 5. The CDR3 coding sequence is TGCGCCAGCAGCGGGGACAGGGATGGCACTGAAGCTTTCTTT. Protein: CASSGDRDGTEAFF.

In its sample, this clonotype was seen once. CDR3 region: CAISSDGYEQYF. CDR3 coding DNA: TGTGCCATCAGTTCAGACGGCTACGAGCAGTACTTC. The chain recombines TRBV10-3 with TRBJ2-7; D gene uncertain. The CDR3 has 12 residues. V lost 5 bases, J lost 3 bases, and 8 bases lay in between. Germline values: CDR1 ENHRY, CDR2 SYGVKD.

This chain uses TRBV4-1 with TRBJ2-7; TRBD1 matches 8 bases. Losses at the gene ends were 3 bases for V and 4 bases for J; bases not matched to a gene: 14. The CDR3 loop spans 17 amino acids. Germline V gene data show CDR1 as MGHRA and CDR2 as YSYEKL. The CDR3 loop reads CASSHLGQVPGWYEQYF. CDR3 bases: TGCGCCAGCAGCCACTTGGGACAGGTTCCGGGATGGTACGAGCAGTACTTC.

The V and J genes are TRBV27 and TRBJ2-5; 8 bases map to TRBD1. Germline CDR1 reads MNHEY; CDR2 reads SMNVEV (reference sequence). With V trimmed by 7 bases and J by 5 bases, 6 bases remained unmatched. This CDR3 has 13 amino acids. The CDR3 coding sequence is TGTGCCAGCAAAACCAGGGGGCGGGAGACCCAGTACTTC. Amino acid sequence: CASKTRGRETQYF.

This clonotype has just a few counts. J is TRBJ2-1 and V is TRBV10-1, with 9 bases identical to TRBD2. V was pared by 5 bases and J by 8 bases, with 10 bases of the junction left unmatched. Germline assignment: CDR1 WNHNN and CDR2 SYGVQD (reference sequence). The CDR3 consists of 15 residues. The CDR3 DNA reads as TGCGCCAGCAGTACCCTTAGCGGGAGTGGCCATGAGCAGTTCTTC. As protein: CASSTLSGSGHEQFF.

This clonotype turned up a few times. The CDR3 protein is CASSSFHRGRGDTQYF. CDR3 in DNA: TGTGCCAGCAGCTCCTTCCACCGGGGCCGAGGGGATACGCAGTATTTT. The chain couples TRBV11-2 to TRBJ2-3; the D call may be TRBD1 or TRBD2 (5 bases each). V was shortened by 4 bases and J by 6 bases, with 20 bases between the two germline ends. CDR1 SGHAT and CDR2 FQNNGV come from the germline V gene. CDR3 length: 16 residues.

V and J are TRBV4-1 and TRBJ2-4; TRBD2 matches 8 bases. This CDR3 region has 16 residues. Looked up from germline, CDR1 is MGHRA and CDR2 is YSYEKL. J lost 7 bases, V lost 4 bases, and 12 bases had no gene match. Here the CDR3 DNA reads TGCGCCAGCAGCCGGACTAGCTCCGAGCGGGTGAACATTCAGTACTTC. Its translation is CASSRTSSERVNIQYF.

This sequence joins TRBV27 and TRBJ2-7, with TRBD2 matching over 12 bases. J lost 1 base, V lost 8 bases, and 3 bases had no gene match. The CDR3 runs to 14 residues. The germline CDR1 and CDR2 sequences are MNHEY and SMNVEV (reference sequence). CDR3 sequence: CASGGLAGSYEQYF. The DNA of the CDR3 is TGTGCCAGCGGCGGACTAGCGGGGTCCTACGAGCAGTACTTC.

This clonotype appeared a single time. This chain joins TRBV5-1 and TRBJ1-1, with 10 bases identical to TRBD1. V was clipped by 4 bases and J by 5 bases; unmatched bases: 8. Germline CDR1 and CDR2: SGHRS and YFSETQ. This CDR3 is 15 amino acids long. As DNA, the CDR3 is TGCGCCAGCAGCGGAAGGACAGGGGGTTATACTGAAGCTTTCTTT. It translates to CASSGRTGGYTEAFF.

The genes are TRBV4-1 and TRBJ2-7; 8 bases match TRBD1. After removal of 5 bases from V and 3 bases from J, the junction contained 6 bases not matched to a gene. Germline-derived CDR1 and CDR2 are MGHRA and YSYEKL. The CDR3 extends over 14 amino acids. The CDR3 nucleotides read TGCGCCAGCAGCTTTCACAGGGGGATCTACGAGCAGTACTTC. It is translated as CASSFHRGIYEQYF.

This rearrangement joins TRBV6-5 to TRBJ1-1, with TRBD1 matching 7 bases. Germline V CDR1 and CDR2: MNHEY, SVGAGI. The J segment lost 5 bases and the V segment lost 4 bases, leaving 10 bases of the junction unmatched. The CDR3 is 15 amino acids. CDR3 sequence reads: CASSSKQGIRTEAFF. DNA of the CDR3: TGTGCCAGCAGTTCGAAACAGGGGATAAGAACTGAAGCTTTCTTT.

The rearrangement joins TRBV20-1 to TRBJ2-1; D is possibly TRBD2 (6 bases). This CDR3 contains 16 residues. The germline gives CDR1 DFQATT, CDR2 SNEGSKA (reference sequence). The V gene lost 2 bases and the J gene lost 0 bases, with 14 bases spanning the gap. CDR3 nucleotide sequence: TGCAGTGCTAGAAAAGGGAGGACTCTCTCCTACAATGAGCAGTTCTTC. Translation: CSARKGRTLSYNEQFF.

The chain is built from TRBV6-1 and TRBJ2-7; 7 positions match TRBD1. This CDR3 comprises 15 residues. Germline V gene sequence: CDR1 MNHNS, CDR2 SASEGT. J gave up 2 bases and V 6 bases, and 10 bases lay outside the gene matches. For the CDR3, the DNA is TGTGCCAGCAGCCCTCCTACAGGGGTTCCCTACGAGCAGTACTTC. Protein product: CASSPPTGVPYEQYF.

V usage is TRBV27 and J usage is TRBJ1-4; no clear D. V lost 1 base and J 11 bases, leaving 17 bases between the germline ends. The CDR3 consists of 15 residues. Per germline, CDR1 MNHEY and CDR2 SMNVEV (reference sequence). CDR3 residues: CASSLWEGDEVKLFF. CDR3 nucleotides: TGTGCCAGCAGTTTATGGGAAGGCGACGAGGTTAAACTGTTTTTT.

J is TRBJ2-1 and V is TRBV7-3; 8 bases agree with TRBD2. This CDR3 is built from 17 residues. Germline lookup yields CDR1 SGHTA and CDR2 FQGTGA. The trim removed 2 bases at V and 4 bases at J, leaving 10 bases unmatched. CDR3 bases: TGTGCCAGCAGCTTATACCGAGCGGGAGTTACTTACAATGAGCAGTTCTTC. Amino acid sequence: CASSLYRAGVTYNEQFF.

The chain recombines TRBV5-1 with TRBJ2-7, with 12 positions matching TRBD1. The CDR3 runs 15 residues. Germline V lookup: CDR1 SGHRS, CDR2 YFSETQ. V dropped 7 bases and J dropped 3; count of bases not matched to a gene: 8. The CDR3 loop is CASSTGTGGFYEQYF. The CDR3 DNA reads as TGCGCCAGCTCAACGGGGACAGGGGGCTTCTACGAGCAGTACTTC.

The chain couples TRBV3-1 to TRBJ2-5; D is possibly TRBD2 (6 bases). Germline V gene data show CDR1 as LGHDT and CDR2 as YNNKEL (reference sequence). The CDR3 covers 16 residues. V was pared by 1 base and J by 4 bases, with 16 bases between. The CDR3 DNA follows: TGTGCCAGCAGCCAAGCATTCCCTAGCGCCCGAGAGACCCAGTACTTC. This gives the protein CASSQAFPSARETQYF.

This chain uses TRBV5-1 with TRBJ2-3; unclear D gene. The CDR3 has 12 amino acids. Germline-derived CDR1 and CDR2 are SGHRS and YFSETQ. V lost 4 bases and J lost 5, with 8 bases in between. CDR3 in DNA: TGCGCCAGCAGCGGGATAGGAGATACGCAGTATTTT. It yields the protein CASSGIGDTQYF.

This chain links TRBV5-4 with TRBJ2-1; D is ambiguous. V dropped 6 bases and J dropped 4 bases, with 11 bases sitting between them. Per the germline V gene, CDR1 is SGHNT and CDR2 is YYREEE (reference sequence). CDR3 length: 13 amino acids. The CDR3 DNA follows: TGTGCCAGCACCTCCCTTGGTTACAATGAGCAGTTCTTC. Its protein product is CASTSLGYNEQFF.